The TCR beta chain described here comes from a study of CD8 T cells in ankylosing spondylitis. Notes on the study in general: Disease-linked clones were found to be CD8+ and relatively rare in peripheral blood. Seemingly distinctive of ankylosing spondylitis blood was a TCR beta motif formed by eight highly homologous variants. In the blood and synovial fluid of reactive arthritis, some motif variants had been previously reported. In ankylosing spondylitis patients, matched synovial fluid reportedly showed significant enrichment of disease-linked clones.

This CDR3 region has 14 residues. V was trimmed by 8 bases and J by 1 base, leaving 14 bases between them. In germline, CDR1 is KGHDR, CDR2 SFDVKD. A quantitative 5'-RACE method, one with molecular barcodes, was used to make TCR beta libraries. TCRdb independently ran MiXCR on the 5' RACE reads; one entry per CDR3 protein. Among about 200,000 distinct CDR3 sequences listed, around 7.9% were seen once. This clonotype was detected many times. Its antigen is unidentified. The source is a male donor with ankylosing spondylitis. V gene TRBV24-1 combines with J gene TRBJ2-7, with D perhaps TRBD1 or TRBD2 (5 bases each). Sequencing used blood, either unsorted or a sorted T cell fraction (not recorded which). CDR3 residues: CATNPGPGSYEQYF. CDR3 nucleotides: TGTGCCACCAACCCGGGACCCGGATCCTACGAGCAGTACTTC.